The 15 T cell receptor beta chains below come from one sample, sequenced in a study of molecular identifiers for immune sequencing clone quantification. MiXCR, run by TCRdb on the PCR reads, gives a single entry per CDR3 protein. The sample shows about 510,000 distinct CDR3 sequences, about 20% of them seen only once. Source material: naive CD8+ T cells from blood, with Jurkat cell RNA spiked in. Subset of the sample: FACS-sorted CD8+CD4-CCR7+CD45RA+ naive T cells. All receptors derive from a human donor in good health. Some libraries in this study had Jurkat cell RNA spiked in.

This clonotype was seen a few times. The chain carries TRBV9 and TRBJ2-2; D might be TRBD2 (6 bases). V was cut by 1 base and J by 6 bases, with 7 bases left in between. Germline-derived CDR1 and CDR2 are SGDLS and YYNGEE. The CDR3 has 13 amino acids. The CDR3 protein is CASSVRGSGELFF. The CDR3 DNA follows: TGTGCCAGCAGCGTACGGGGGTCCGGGGAGCTGTTTTTT.

Concerning this clonotype itself: A much bigger clone sits one base away, suggesting this may be a read error. This chain uses TRBV4-1 with TRBJ2-4; the D is unclear. The CDR3 loop spans 13 amino acids. The germline gives CDR1 MGHRA, CDR2 YSYEKL. CDR3 region: CASSQVPGYIQHF. Written as DNA, the CDR3 is TGCGCCAGCAGCCAAGTACCCGGCTACATTCAGCACTTC.

This clonotype occurred a few times. V and J are TRBV12-3 or TRBV12-4 and TRBJ1-4; weak D call: TRBD1 (5 bases). V was shortened by 3 bases and J by 6 bases, with 11 bases between the two germline ends. This CDR3 has 14 amino acids. CDR3 loop: CASSFGRADEKLFF. DNA for the CDR3: TGTGCCAGCAGTTTCGGCAGGGCCGATGAAAAACTGTTTTTT.

The rearrangement joins TRBV6-5 to TRBJ1-1; the D gene is possibly TRBD1 (5 bases). CDR1 and CDR2 from the germline V gene are MNHEY and SVGAGI. The CDR3 totals 15 residues. V lost 2 bases to trimming and J lost 4 bases, with 14 bases between them. The CDR3 is CASSYGTGVVTEAFF. In DNA, the CDR3 is TGTGCCAGCAGTTACGGAACGGGGGTAGTCACTGAAGCTTTCTTT.

This clonotype was detected many times. This rearrangement joins TRBV7-8 to TRBJ2-3, with 9 positions matching TRBD2. The CDR3 length is 18 residues. V was pared by 3 bases and J by 0 bases, with 10 bases of the junction left unmatched. Germline CDR1 and CDR2: SGHVS and FQNEAQ. The DNA for the CDR3 is TGTGCCAGCAGCTTGGGCCCAGCGGGGGGAGTGAGCACAGATACGCAGTATTTT. As protein: CASSLGPAGGVSTDTQYF.

With regard to this clonotype: One base away lies a much larger clone, so this may be a sequencing read error. The chain recombines TRBV4-1 with TRBJ1-5; D may be TRBD1 (5 bases). The CDR3 loop spans 15 amino acids. Germline V gene data show CDR1 as MGHRA and CDR2 as YSYEKL. The CDR3: CDSSQEGEGNQPQHF. For the CDR3, the DNA is TGCGACAGCAGCCAAGAAGGGGAGGGGAATCAGCCCCAGCATTTT.

The V call is TRBV12-5, the J call TRBJ1-5, with D unresolved. This CDR3 comprises 11 residues. Trimming shortened V by 8 bases and J by 3 bases, and 5 bases separated the two germline ends. Looked up from germline, CDR1 is LGHNT and CDR2 is FRNRAP. Here the CDR3 DNA reads TGTGCTAGTCCCCTCAATCAGCCCCAGCATTTT. Its translation: CASPLNQPQHF.

On this clonotype: A much larger clone lies a single base off, so this may be a read error. This chain links TRBV27 with TRBJ2-7; D could derive from TRBD1 or TRBD2 (5 bases each). The V gene's germline CDR1 is MNHEY and CDR2 SMNVEV (reference sequence). The CDR3 runs 16 residues. As DNA, the CDR3 is TGTGCCAGCAGTTCCCCGGGGCGAGTAGGTTTCTACGAGCAGCACTTC. It codes for CASSSPGRVGFYEQHF.

Comment on this clonotype: A much larger clone lies a single base off, so this may be a read error. The chain links TRBV4-1 to TRBJ1-5, with TRBD1 matching over 10 bases. Losses at the gene ends were 4 bases for V and 7 bases for J; bases not matched to a gene: 7. CDR3 length: 15 residues. CDR1 is MGHRA and CDR2 is YSYEKL in the germline V gene. CDR3 sequence (DNA): TGCGCCAGCAGCCGAGTGGGACAGGGGTCACAGCCCCAGCATTTT. The encoded protein is CASSRVGQGSQPQHF.

Concerning this clonotype itself: Just one base apart from a much larger clone, this may be a read error. In this CDR3 the conserved last residue, phenylalanine or tryptophan, is missing, so a read error is likely. The rearrangement uses TRBV4-3 and TRBJ2-7, with 7 bases fitting TRBD2. The CDR3 extends over 15 amino acids. CDR1 and CDR2 from the germline V gene are LGHNA and YSLEER. Losses at the gene ends were 1 base for V and 2 bases for J; bases not matched to a gene: 5. The CDR3: CASSQGRGTAYEQYL. Written as DNA, the CDR3 is TGCGCCAGCAGCCAAGGGCGGGGGACCGCCTACGAGCAGTACCTC.

This clonotype was seen more than once but under ten times. The rearrangement links TRBV3-1 to TRBJ1-6, with D possibly TRBD1 on 5 matching bases. The CDR3 has 15 residues. Germline loops: CDR1 LGHDT, CDR2 YNNKEL (reference sequence). The germline V and J ends were trimmed by 0 bases and 9 bases, with 12 bases remaining between them. The CDR3 nucleotides read TGTGCCAGCAGCCAAGATTCAGGGATCGTTTCACCCCTCCACTTT. It encodes CASSQDSGIVSPLHF.

This clonotype was counted ten times or more. The chain recombines TRBV6-2 or TRBV6-3 with TRBJ2-2; the match to TRBD2 covers 7 bases. Germline CDR1 reads MNHEY; CDR2 reads SVGEGT. Unmatched junction bases numbered 4, after V lost 7 bases and J lost 5 bases. The CDR3 spans 13 residues. The CDR3 region is CASTGLLTGELFF. CDR3 nucleotide sequence: TGTGCCAGCACGGGACTACTTACCGGGGAGCTGTTTTTT.

This clonotype has a count of ten or more. The chain is built from TRBV19 and TRBJ1-5; D unclear. V lost 0 bases to trimming and J lost 7 bases, with 13 bases between them. Germline V CDR1 and CDR2: LNHDA, SQIVND (reference sequence). The CDR3 covers 15 residues. CDR3: CASSIDAGRGQPQHF. CDR3 nucleotides: TGTGCCAGTAGTATAGATGCAGGTCGTGGCCAGCCCCAGCATTTT.

This clonotype was observed a handful of times. The rearrangement uses TRBV6-1 and TRBJ2-7, with D perhaps TRBD1 (5 bases). Deletions cut 1 base from V and 8 bases from J, with 12 bases between. This CDR3 spans 13 amino acids. CDR1 and CDR2 (germline): MNHNS, SASEGT. CDR3 amino acids: CASSEVQGRQQYF. CDR3 in DNA: TGTGCCAGCAGTGAAGTCCAGGGTCGACAGCAGTACTTC.

As concerns this clonotype: One junction end disagrees with the germline gene, perhaps due to a read error. This rearrangement joins TRBV20-1 to TRBJ2-7; 8 nucleotides agree with TRBD1. In germline, CDR1 is DFQATT, CDR2 SNEGSKA (reference sequence). This CDR3 has 14 amino acids. The CDR3 DNA is TGCAGTGCTAGATGGACAGGGATAACCTACGAGCGGTACTTC. Its protein is CSARWTGITYERYF.